This T cell receptor beta chain was sequenced during a study of sequential checkpoint blockade in melanoma. Study overall: Each arm's sequence ended with maintenance nivolumab. DNA from 70 to 95 pretreatment tumor samples underwent TCRβ immunosequencing.

Only in-frame clones appear in the TCRdb table, and some are missing; sequencing was by immunoSEQ multiplex PCR. The top ten hold 8.5% to 10% of the sample, which has some 5,400 clones, 18% seen once. The sample holds a few counts of this clone. Treatment defined: randomized to nivolumab then ipilimumab (arm A) or the reverse (arm B). CDR1 is LGHNT, CDR2 FRNRAP, per germline. This CDR3 contains 13 residues. The input for sequencing was tumor tissue (inferred from file names), taken from a patient given nivolumab and ipilimumab in sequence. The genes are TRBV12-5 and TRBJ2-7, with D possibly being TRBD1 (5 bases). This clonotype originated in a human donor with melanoma. CDR3 sequence: CASAAQEIHEQYF. The CDR3 bases are TGTGCCAGCGCTGCACAGGAAATCCACGAGCAGTACTTC.